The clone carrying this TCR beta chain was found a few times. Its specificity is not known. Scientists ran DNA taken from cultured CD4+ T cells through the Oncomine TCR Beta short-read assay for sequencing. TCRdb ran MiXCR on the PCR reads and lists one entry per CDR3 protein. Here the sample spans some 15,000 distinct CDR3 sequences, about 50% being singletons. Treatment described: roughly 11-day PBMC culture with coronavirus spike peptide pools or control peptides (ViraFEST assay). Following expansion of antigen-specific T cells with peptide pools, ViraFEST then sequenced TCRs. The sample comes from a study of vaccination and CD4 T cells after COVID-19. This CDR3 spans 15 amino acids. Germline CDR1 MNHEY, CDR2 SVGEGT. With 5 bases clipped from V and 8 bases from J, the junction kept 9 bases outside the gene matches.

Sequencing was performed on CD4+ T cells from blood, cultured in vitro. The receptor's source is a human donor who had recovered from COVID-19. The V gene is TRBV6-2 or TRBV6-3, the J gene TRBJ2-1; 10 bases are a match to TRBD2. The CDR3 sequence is CASSQPSGSTYEQFF. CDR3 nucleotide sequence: TGTGCCAGCAGTCAGCCTAGCGGGAGCACCTATGAGCAGTTCTTC.